Listed here is a single T cell receptor (beta chain). As yet, its antigen is unknown. The data derive from a study of cytomegalovirus exposure and HLA in healthy donors. At the level of the study: Researchers found that roughly 77% of over 350 genotyped donors fell within the Caucasian-associated ancestry cluster. Study findings and constraints: Confirmation was obtained in vitro that a few CMV-associated chains are specific for CMV antigens. Later analysis showed TCR association rates varying by HLA locus, highest for DRB1 and lowest for HLA-C.

Both 60 Vbeta primers and 13 Jbeta primers went into the PCR. The assay was immunoSEQ multiplex PCR, and TCRdb's table has in-frame clones only and misses some. The sample comprises roughly 200,000 clones, approximately 85% of which are singletons, and 2.3% rests with the top ten. With V trimmed by 6 bases and J by 9 bases, 8 bases remained unmatched. CDR1 is LNHDA, CDR2 SQIVND, per germline (reference sequence). The CDR3 has 13 residues. The study sampled nominally healthy donors, though unrecorded immune exposures were likely. The sequenced sample consisted of PBMCs. This TCR was recovered from a woman aged 45-59 years in good health and CMV-seronegative. This chain links TRBV19 with TRBJ2-1, with 7 bases lining up with TRBD2. CDR3 region: CASSPGGVSEQFF. For the CDR3, the DNA is TGTGCCAGTAGCCCGGGAGGTGTCAGTGAGCAGTTCTTC.